The 9 T cell receptor beta chains listed next were all sequenced from one sample in a study of blood T cell repertoires in COVID-19. Clones were sequenced by immunoSEQ multiplex PCR, and TCRdb holds only the in-frame ones, with some missing. The sample carries approximately 76,000 clones, 60% to 75% recorded once. Sequencing used peripheral blood. These receptors were collected from a woman between 70 and 85 years old with acute or convalescent COVID-19.

The chain joins TRBV5-4 to TRBJ2-5; D might be TRBD1 (5 bases). The CDR3 runs 14 residues. Trimming removed 4 bases from V and 2 bases from J, with 12 bases in between. The germline gives CDR1 SGHNT, CDR2 YYREEE (reference sequence). The CDR3 nucleotides are TGTGCCAGCAGCGGGGCAGGGCTACAAGAGACCCAGTACTTC. Protein sequence: CASSGAGLQETQYF.

This chain connects TRBV7-2 to TRBJ2-7; tentatively, D is TRBD1 (5 bases). V lost 8 bases and J 0 bases, leaving 11 bases between the germline ends. Germline V gives CDR1 SGHTA, CDR2 FQGNSA. The CDR3 has 13 residues. This chain's CDR3 is CASSVGASYEQYF. The DNA for the CDR3 is TGTGCCAGCTCGGTTGGGGCCTCCTACGAGCAGTACTTC.

The genes are TRBV7-2 and TRBJ2-5; tentative D call: TRBD1 (5 bases). The CDR3 is made up of 17 amino acids. Germline V CDR1 and CDR2: SGHTA, FQGNSA. The ends were cut back, 2 bases at V and 5 bases at J, with 21 bases in the middle. CDR3 nucleotides: TGTGCCAGCAGCTTAATAGGGTTGCGACAGTCTCCGGAGACCCAGTACTTC. Translation: CASSLIGLRQSPETQYF.

The chain has TRBV28 and TRBJ1-2; 7 bases map to TRBD1. The CDR3 spans 13 residues. V lost 3 bases and J lost 8; bases outside the gene matches: 6. Per the germline V gene, CDR1 is MDHEN and CDR2 is SYDVKM. The CDR3 loop is CASSLGDRAGYTF. In nucleotides, the CDR3 is TGTGCCAGCAGTTTGGGAGACAGGGCGGGCTACACCTTC.

This chain links TRBV3-1 (or the pseudogene TRBV3-2) with TRBJ2-5, with a tentative D call TRBD2 (5 bases). V was cut by 1 base and J by 7 bases, with 22 bases left in between. Germline-derived CDR1 and CDR2 are LGHDT and YNNKEL (reference sequence). The CDR3 totals 17 residues. The CDR3, as DNA: TGTGCCAGCAGCCAAGGTCCTCTGGGTCCAGGAGGAGGGACCCAGTACTTC. Protein sequence: CASSQGPLGPGGGTQYF.

The chain has TRBV12-3 or TRBV12-4 and TRBJ1-5; unclear D gene. This CDR3 is built from 13 residues. V was shortened by 3 bases and J by 5 bases, with 8 bases between the two germline ends. CDR3 sequence (DNA): TGTGCCAGCAGTTTTTTGAGGGATCAGCCCCAGCATTTT. This translates into CASSFLRDQPQHF.

This clone came up a few times. V usage is TRBV3-1 (or the pseudogene TRBV3-2) and J usage is TRBJ2-2; no clear D gene. V was shortened by 4 bases and J by 2 bases, with 5 bases between the two germline ends. Per germline, CDR1 LGHDT and CDR2 YNNKEL (reference sequence). The CDR3 has 13 amino acids. Here the CDR3 DNA reads TGTGCCAGCAGCCCCCTCAACACCGGGGAGCTGTTTTTT. Amino acids: CASSPLNTGELFF.

V is TRBV7-3 and J is TRBJ2-2; 7 bases match TRBD2. The V gene end was trimmed by 6 bases and the J gene end by 3 bases; junction bases not matched to a gene: 1. The CDR3 sequence is 13 residues long. Germline CDR1 and CDR2: SGHTA and FQGTGA. CDR3 protein: CASRTSHTGELFF. The DNA for the CDR3 is TGTGCCAGCAGGACTAGCCACACCGGGGAGCTGTTTTTT.

The rearrangement links TRBV7-8 to TRBJ2-7, with TRBD2 matching over 8 bases. The CDR3 consists of 15 residues. Trimming at V came to 5 bases and at J to 0 bases, leaving 6 bases not matched to a gene. Germline V CDR1 and CDR2: SGHVS, FQNEAQ. Here the CDR3 DNA reads TGTGCCAGCAGCGCTCTAGCGGGCAGCTCCTACGAGCAGTACTTC. Protein product: CASSALAGSSYEQYF.